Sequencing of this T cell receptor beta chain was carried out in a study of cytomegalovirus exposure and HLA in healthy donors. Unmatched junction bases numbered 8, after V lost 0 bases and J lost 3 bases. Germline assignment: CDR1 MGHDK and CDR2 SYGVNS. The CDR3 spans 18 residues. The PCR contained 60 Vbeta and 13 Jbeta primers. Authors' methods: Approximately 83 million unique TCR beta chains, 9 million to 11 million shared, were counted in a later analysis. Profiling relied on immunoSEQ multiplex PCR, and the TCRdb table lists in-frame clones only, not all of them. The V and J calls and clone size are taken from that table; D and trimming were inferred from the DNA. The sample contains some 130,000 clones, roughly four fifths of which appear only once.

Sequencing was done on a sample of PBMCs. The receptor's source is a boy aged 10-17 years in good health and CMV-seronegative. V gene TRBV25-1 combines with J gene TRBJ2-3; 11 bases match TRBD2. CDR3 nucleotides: TGTGCCAGCAGTGAATATACCCCACTAGCGGGAGAAACAGATACGCAGTATTTT. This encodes CASSEYTPLAGETDTQYF.